The 28 T cell receptor beta chains given below trace back to one sample, sequenced in a study of response to subunit inactivated influenza vaccine. Each CDR3 protein is one row after TCRdb ran MiXCR on the RT-PCR reads. The sample shows around 520,000 distinct CDR3 sequences, approximately 12% of them seen only once. This sample comprised PBMCs from blood, obtained on the day of vaccination. These receptor sequences come from a man aged 45-60 years who received an inactivated influenza vaccine.

The sample holds a few counts of this clonotype. V usage is TRBV6-6 and J usage is TRBJ2-1, with 8 bases matching TRBD2. The CDR3 contains 13 residues. J gave up 8 bases and V 4 bases, and 4 bases lay outside the gene matches. Germline V gene sequence: CDR1 MNHNY, CDR2 SVGAGI (reference sequence). This CDR3 reads CASSSAGGDEQFF. CDR3 nucleotides: TGTGCCAGCAGTTCCGCGGGGGGCGATGAGCAGTTCTTC.

The J gene is TRBJ2-3, the V gene TRBV4-1, with TRBD2 identical over 11 bases. This CDR3 is 16 amino acids long. Germline V gives CDR1 MGHRA, CDR2 YSYEKL. The J segment lost 2 bases and the V segment lost 1 base, leaving 2 bases of the junction unmatched. The chain's CDR3 is CASSQGLAGTTDTQYF. The CDR3, as DNA: TGCGCCAGCAGCCAAGGACTAGCGGGGACCACAGATACGCAGTATTTT.

This clonotype was counted between two and nine times. V and J are TRBV4-3 and TRBJ2-1; unclear D gene. The CDR3 length is 15 residues. Looked up from germline, CDR1 is LGHNA and CDR2 is YSLEER. Deletions cut 0 bases from V and 5 bases from J, with 11 bases between. The CDR3 DNA sequence: TGCGCCAGCAGCCAAGACAGAACCAGCCACAATGAGCAGTTCTTC. Amino acid sequence: CASSQDRTSHNEQFF.

This clonotype appeared many times. V usage is TRBV5-1 and J usage is TRBJ2-1, with D uncertain. Germline-derived CDR1 and CDR2 are SGHRS and YFSETQ. Between the trimmed V and J ends, which lost 3 bases and 9 bases, there was a span of 10 bases. The CDR3 sequence is 12 residues long. CDR3 sequence: CASSSSRLEQFF. CDR3 bases: TGCGCCAGCAGCTCCTCCCGGCTTGAGCAGTTCTTC.

This clonotype showed up just a few times. The chain is built from TRBV27 and TRBJ2-2, with TRBD2 matching over 15 bases. V lost 3 bases to trimming and J lost 7 bases; unmatched junction nucleotides: 6. The germline V gene encodes CDR1 MNHEY and CDR2 SMNVEV (reference sequence). The CDR3 spans 17 residues. The CDR3, as DNA: TGTGCCAGCAGTTTCCTACCGGGACTAGCGGGAGGCGGGGAGCTGTTTTTT. Translating it yields CASSFLPGLAGGGELFF.

This chain joins TRBV12-3 or TRBV12-4 and TRBJ2-5; 9 positions match TRBD1. The length of the CDR3 is 14 residues. The junction had 10 bases not matched to a gene; V was cut back by 5 bases and J by 9 bases. Here the CDR3 reads CASSPRDRAGAQYF. In nucleotides, the CDR3 is TGTGCCAGCAGTCCCCGGGACAGGGCTGGGGCCCAGTACTTC.

The chain employs TRBV20-1 and TRBJ2-3; D gene ambiguous. CDR1 and CDR2 from the germline V gene are DFQATT and SNEGSKA (reference sequence). Trimming removed 2 bases at V and 3 bases at J, with 6 bases between. The CDR3 loop spans 12 amino acids. Here the CDR3 reads CSARYGTDTQYF. CDR3 in DNA: TGCAGTGCTAGATACGGGACAGATACGCAGTATTTT.

This clonotype was picked up a small number of times. V is TRBV5-1 and J is TRBJ2-7; D gene unclear. There are 14 residues in the CDR3. The germline CDR1 and CDR2 sequences are SGHRS and YFSETQ. V dropped 4 bases and J dropped 7 bases, with 18 bases sitting between them. The CDR3, as DNA: TGCGCCAGCAGCCCATCCCGGAACCCGTGGGAGCAGTACTTC. This translates into CASSPSRNPWEQYF. Drawing the rest from reference TRBV5-1 and TRBJ2-7, the complete variable domain is KAGVTQTPRYLIKTRGQQVTLSCSPISGHRSVSWYQQTPGQGLQFLFEYFSETQRNKGNFPGRFSGRQFSNSRSEMNVSTLELGDSALYLCASSPSRNPWEQYFGPGTRLTVT.

This clonotype was seen a handful of times. The V and J genes are TRBV28 and TRBJ2-5; TRBD2 matches 8 bases. The CDR3 has 15 residues. Trimming removed 6 bases from V and 2 bases from J; junction bases left unmatched: 8. CDR1 and CDR2 (germline): MDHEN, SYDVKM. The CDR3 bases are TGTGCCAGCAGAGGCGAACTAGCGGCACAAGAGACCCAGTACTTC. It specifies CASRGELAAQETQYF. Together with reference TRBV28 and TRBJ2-5, the CDR3 gives the full variable domain: DVKVTQSSRYLVKRTGEKVFLECVQDMDHENMFWYRQDPGLGLRLIYFSYDVKMKEKGDIPEGYSVSREKKERFSLILESASTNQTSMYLCASRGELAAQETQYFGPGTRLLVL.

At least ten counts were recorded for this clonotype. The rearrangement links TRBV2 to TRBJ2-5; no definite D call. Trimming left V 6 bases short and J 0 bases short, with 8 bases between. Germline-derived CDR1 and CDR2 are SNHLY and FYNNEI. The CDR3 extends over 13 amino acids. The CDR3 loop is CASRAGYQETQYF. The DNA of the CDR3 is TGTGCCAGCAGAGCAGGTTACCAAGAGACCCAGTACTTC. Complete variable domain (other parts from reference TRBV2 and TRBJ2-5): EPEVTQTPSHQVTQMGQEVILRCVPISNHLYFYWYRQILGQKVEFLVSFYNNEISEKSEIFDDQFSVERPDGSNFTLKIRSTKLEDSAMYFCASRAGYQETQYFGPGTRLLVL.

The chain recombines TRBV11-2 with TRBJ2-7, with D unclear. The CDR3 is 15 amino acids. Germline V gene lookup returns CDR1 SGHAT and CDR2 FQNNGV. With 2 bases removed from V and 0 bases from J, the gap between germline ends came to 11 bases. CDR3 coding DNA: TGTGCCAGCAGCTTAAGGGCTGTAAGCTCCTACGAGCAGTACTTC. It yields the protein CASSLRAVSSYEQYF.

This clonotype was counted only a few times. The chain has TRBV29-1 and TRBJ1-4; TRBD1 matches 9 bases. The CDR3 runs 13 residues. V gave up 7 bases and J gave up 8 bases; unmatched junction bases: 8. Germline V gives CDR1 SQVTM, CDR2 ANQGSEA. The CDR3 DNA reads as TGCAGCGGTACCGGGACAGGGAGCGAAAAACTGTTTTTT. Translating it yields CSGTGTGSEKLFF. Looking up the rest from reference TRBV29-1 and TRBJ1-4 gives the full variable domain: SAVISQKPSRDICQRGTSLTIQCQVDSQVTMMFWYRQQPGQSLTLIATANQGSEATYESGFVIDKFPISRPNLTFSTLTVSNMSPEDSSIYLCSGTGTGSEKLFFGSGTQLSVL.

This chain joins TRBV4-1 and TRBJ2-1; D gene ambiguous. Germline-derived CDR1 and CDR2 are MGHRA and YSYEKL. V lost 1 base and J lost 2, with 15 bases in between. This CDR3 spans 17 amino acids. The CDR3 nucleotides are TGCGCCAGCAGCCAAGGGAACCAAAGGGCGCCCTACAATGAGCAGTTCTTC. Residues: CASSQGNQRAPYNEQFF.

This chain links TRBV12-3 or TRBV12-4 with TRBJ2-7, with TRBD2 identical over 10 bases. The J segment lost 2 bases and the V segment lost 3 bases, leaving 7 bases of the junction unmatched. The CDR3 runs 16 residues. DNA for the CDR3: TGTGCCAGCAGTTTCACCCCGCTAGCGGGAGCCTACGAGCAGTACTTC. This gives the protein CASSFTPLAGAYEQYF.

The table lists this clonotype with many counts. The CDR3, as DNA: TGTGCCAGCTCACTCGGGACAGGGCTTAACGAGCAGTACTTC. It specifies CASSLGTGLNEQYF. J is TRBJ2-7 and V is TRBV18; 9 bases fit TRBD1. Unmatched junction bases numbered 6, after V lost 4 bases and J lost 5 bases. This CDR3 has 14 amino acids. Germline values: CDR1 KGHSH, CDR2 LQKENI.

This clonotype was counted between two and nine times. V usage is TRBV29-1 and J usage is TRBJ2-1; D is possibly TRBD1 (6 bases). The CDR3 loop spans 13 amino acids. Germline CDR1 is SQVTM and CDR2 is ANQGSEA. The V and J ends lost 7 bases and 2 bases respectively, with 12 bases between them. The CDR3 reads CSAVTGTYNEQFF. For the CDR3, the DNA is TGCAGCGCCGTGACAGGAACCTACAATGAGCAGTTCTTC.

The chain links TRBV4-1 to TRBJ2-3, with D possibly being TRBD2 (5 bases). V shed 0 bases and J shed 1 base, with 20 bases lying between them. The CDR3 loop spans 19 amino acids. Germline loops: CDR1 MGHRA, CDR2 YSYEKL. The CDR3 loop is CASSQEAVGPRGGTDTQYF. The CDR3 DNA reads as TGCGCCAGCAGCCAAGAAGCCGTCGGACCTCGGGGTGGCACAGATACGCAGTATTTT.

This clonotype turned up a few times. This chain links TRBV2 with TRBJ1-1, with 7 nucleotides matching TRBD1. Per germline, CDR1 SNHLY and CDR2 FYNNEI. Losses at the gene ends were 3 bases for V and 5 bases for J; bases not matched to a gene: 3. The CDR3 is 13 amino acids. The DNA of the CDR3 is TGTGCCAGCAGTGACCGACAGGGTACTGAAGCTTTCTTT. Residues: CASSDRQGTEAFF.

This clonotype was seen only a few times. V usage is TRBV11-1 and J usage is TRBJ2-3; D is unresolved. The CDR3 is 21 amino acids. Germline CDR1 is SGHAT and CDR2 is FQDESV (reference sequence). Trimming cost V 4 bases and J 2 bases, with 31 bases left between them. The CDR3 nucleotides are TGTGCCAGCAGCTCCTCGGAACAAGGCATCGATCCAATCATTGCCACAGATACGCAGTATTTT. It yields the protein CASSSSEQGIDPIIATDTQYF.

The gene calls are TRBV12-3 or TRBV12-4 and TRBJ1-5, with 10 bases matching TRBD1. V was clipped by 8 bases and J by 6 bases; unmatched bases: 4. The CDR3 totals 13 residues. The CDR3 DNA follows: TGTGCCAGCGGCCGGGACAGGGGTCAGCCCCAGCATTTT. Residues: CASGRDRGQPQHF.

The V call is TRBV4-3, the J call TRBJ2-7, with 7 bases lining up with TRBD2. Trimming removed 0 bases from V and 7 bases from J; junction bases left unmatched: 9. The CDR3 sequence is 15 residues long. Per the germline V gene, CDR1 is LGHNA and CDR2 is YSLEER. The CDR3 reads CASSQDPQGGLEQYF. The CDR3 nucleotides read TGCGCCAGCAGCCAAGATCCCCAGGGAGGGTTGGAGCAGTACTTC.

The rearrangement joins TRBV7-9 to TRBJ2-5; no reliable D call. V was pared by 2 bases and J by 1 base, with 8 bases between. The CDR3 totals 14 residues. Per the germline V gene, CDR1 is SEHNR and CDR2 is FQNEAQ (reference sequence). DNA of the CDR3: TGTGCCAGCAGCTTAATGGCGTCCCAAGAGACCCAGTACTTC. Amino acids: CASSLMASQETQYF.

The chain links TRBV6-5 to TRBJ1-1; 7 bases match TRBD1. This CDR3 has 14 residues. CDR1 MNHEY and CDR2 SVGAGI come from the germline V gene. Unmatched junction bases numbered 7, after V lost 5 bases and J lost 4 bases. This CDR3 is CASSNRGSSTEAFF. In DNA, the CDR3 is TGTGCCAGCAGTAACAGGGGTAGTAGCACTGAAGCTTTCTTT.

This clonotype was detected ten times or more. The chain joins TRBV5-6 to TRBJ1-5; maybe TRBD1 (5 bases). Looked up from germline, CDR1 is SGHDT and CDR2 is YYEEEE. Trimming took off 3 bases at V and 3 bases at J, with 10 bases between the two ends. The CDR3 sequence is 14 residues long. This CDR3 reads CASSSKTDNQPQHF. CDR3 in DNA: TGTGCCAGCAGCTCTAAGACAGACAATCAGCCCCAGCATTTT. The variable domain in full, completed from reference TRBV5-6 and TRBJ1-5, reads DAGVTQSPTHLIKTRGQQVTLRCSPKSGHDTVSWYQQALGQGPQFIFQYYEEEERQRGNFPDRFSGHQFPNYSSELNVNALLLGDSALYLCASSSKTDNQPQHFGDGTRLSIL.

This clonotype was seen ten or more times. The V and J genes are TRBV28 and TRBJ2-2; unclear D gene. The CDR3 extends over 14 amino acids. Trimming pared 5 bases from V and 4 bases from J, leaving 11 bases between. Germline values: CDR1 MDHEN, CDR2 SYDVKM. The CDR3 sequence: CASSSQTGTGELFF. As DNA, the CDR3 is TGTGCCAGCAGTAGCCAAACGGGCACCGGGGAGCTGTTTTTT.

The chain is built from TRBV10-3 and TRBJ2-2; TRBD2 aligns across 16 bases. The CDR3 spans 16 residues. J gave up 7 bases and V 6 bases, and 5 bases lay outside the gene matches. CDR1 ENHRY and CDR2 SYGVKD come from the germline V gene. This chain's CDR3 is CAISGTSGRDGGELFF. The CDR3 nucleotides read TGTGCCATCAGCGGGACTAGCGGGAGGGACGGCGGGGAGCTGTTTTTT.

This clonotype was counted a few times. The V and J genes are TRBV7-8 and TRBJ2-5; the D is unclear. Germline assignment: CDR1 SGHVS and CDR2 FQNEAQ. The CDR3 contains 14 residues. Deletions cut 3 bases from V and 7 bases from J, with 15 bases between. The DNA for the CDR3 is TGTGCCAGCAGCTTTCACGTTACTATCGTGACCCAGTACTTC. Translation gives CASSFHVTIVTQYF.

The chain combines TRBV7-9 with TRBJ1-1, with 7 bases lining up with TRBD1. Germline lookup yields CDR1 SEHNR and CDR2 FQNEAQ (reference sequence). The CDR3 length is 13 residues. V trimming: 8 bases; J trimming: 0 bases; junction bases outside the gene matches: 3. The CDR3 here is CASGQEMNTEAFF. CDR3 bases: TGTGCCAGCGGACAGGAAATGAACACTGAAGCTTTCTTT.